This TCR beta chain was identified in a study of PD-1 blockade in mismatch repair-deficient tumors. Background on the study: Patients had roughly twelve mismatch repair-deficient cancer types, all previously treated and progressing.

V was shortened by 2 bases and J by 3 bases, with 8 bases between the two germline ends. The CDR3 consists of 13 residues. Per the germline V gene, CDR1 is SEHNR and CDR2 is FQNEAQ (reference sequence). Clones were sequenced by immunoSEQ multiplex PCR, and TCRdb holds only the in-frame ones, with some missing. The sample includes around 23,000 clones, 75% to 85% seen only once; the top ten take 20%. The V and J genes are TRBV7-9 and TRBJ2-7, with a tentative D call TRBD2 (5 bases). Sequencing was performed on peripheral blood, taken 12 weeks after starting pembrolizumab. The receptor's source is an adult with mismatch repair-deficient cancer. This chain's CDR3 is CASSLPGSYEQYF. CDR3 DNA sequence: TGTGCCAGCAGCTTACCGGGAAGCTACGAGCAGTACTTC. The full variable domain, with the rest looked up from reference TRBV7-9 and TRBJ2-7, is DTGVSQNPRHKITKRGQNVTFRCDPISEHNRLYWYRQTLGQGPEFLTYFQNEAQLEKSRLLSDRFSAERPKGSFSTLEIQRTEQGDSAMYLCASSLPGSYEQYFGPGTRLTVT.